This T cell receptor (beta chain) was found in a study of control samples from healthy donors and cancer patients. Generated by immunoSEQ multiplex PCR, the TCRdb table keeps only in-frame clones and is missing some. The sample has roughly 160,000 clones; approximately 86% are singletons. The CDR3 has 16 residues. Germline V gives CDR1 SSHAT, CDR2 FNYEAQ (reference sequence). Comment on this clone: An end of the junction differs from the germline gene, which may be a read error.

Sequencing was carried out using blood. The chain is built from TRBV7-7 and TRBJ2-5; 8 bases match TRBD1. The receptor was isolated from a woman aged 25-40 years in good health. CDR3 DNA sequence: TGTGCTAGCAGCTTAGGTAGGGACAGGATCCCAGAGACCCAGTACTTC. It translates to CASSLGRDRIPETQYF. Based on the CDR3 plus reference TRBV7-7 and TRBJ2-5, the full variable domain is GAGVSQSPRYKVTKRGQDVTLRCDPISSHATLYWYQQALGQGPEFLTYFNYEAQPDKSGLPSDRFSAERPEGSISTLTIQRTEQRDSAMYRCASSLGRDRIPETQYFGPGTRLLVL.